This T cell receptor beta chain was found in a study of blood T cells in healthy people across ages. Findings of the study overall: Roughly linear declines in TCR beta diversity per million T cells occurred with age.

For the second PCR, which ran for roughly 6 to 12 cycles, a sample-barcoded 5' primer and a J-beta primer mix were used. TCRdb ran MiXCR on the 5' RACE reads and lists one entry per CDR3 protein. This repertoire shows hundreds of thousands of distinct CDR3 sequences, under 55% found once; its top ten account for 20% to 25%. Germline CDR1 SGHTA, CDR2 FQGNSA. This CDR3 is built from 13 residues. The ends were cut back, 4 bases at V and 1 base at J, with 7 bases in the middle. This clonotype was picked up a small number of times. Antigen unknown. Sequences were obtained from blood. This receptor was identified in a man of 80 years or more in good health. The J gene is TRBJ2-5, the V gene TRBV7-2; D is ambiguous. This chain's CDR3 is CASSYDFQETQYF. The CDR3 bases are TGTGCCAGCAGCTATGACTTCCAAGAGACCCAGTACTTC.